Following are 21 T cell receptor beta chains from one sample sequenced in a study of shared clonotypes between healthy human individuals. Using immunoSEQ multiplex PCR, the repertoire was profiled, and TCRdb retains in-frame clones only, with some absent. The table includes about 1.5 million clones, around 97% detected once. The sample taken for sequencing was naive CD4+ T cells sorted from blood. Indicated subset: CD45RA+ positively selected. These receptors all come from a man aged 30-40 years in good health.

The gene calls are TRBV2 and TRBJ1-1, with 10 bases that match TRBD1. With V trimmed by 9 bases and J by 5 bases, 15 bases remained unmatched. The CDR3 has 16 residues. Per germline, CDR1 SNHLY and CDR2 FYNNEI. DNA for the CDR3: TGTGCCAGGATTAGGGACAGGGGAAGGTTTAGGACTGAAGCTTTCTTT. It specifies CARIRDRGRFRTEAFF.

This chain connects TRBV10-1 to TRBJ2-1; D might be TRBD1 (6 bases). CDR1 is WNHNN, CDR2 SYGVQD, per germline (reference sequence). The CDR3 runs 15 residues. Deletions cut 0 bases from V and 7 bases from J, with 13 bases between. CDR3 DNA: TGCGCCAGCAGTGAGTCAGGGACACGACGAAATGAGCAGTTCTTC. Amino acid sequence: CASSESGTRRNEQFF.

V usage is TRBV5-8 and J usage is TRBJ2-1; TRBD1 matches at 7 bases. With V trimmed by 0 bases and J by 3 bases, 3 bases remained unmatched. Germline V lookup: CDR1 SGHTS, CDR2 YDEGEE. CDR3 length: 15 residues. CDR3: CASSLGDRDYNEQFF. The CDR3 coding sequence is TGTGCCAGCAGCTTGGGAGACAGGGACTACAATGAGCAGTTCTTC.

The rearrangement joins TRBV2 to TRBJ2-7; D gene unclear. The CDR3 totals 12 residues. V was cut by 9 bases and J by 0 bases, with 9 bases left in between. Germline values: CDR1 SNHLY, CDR2 FYNNEI. DNA for the CDR3: TGTGCCAGTCGGGTGCGCTCCTACGAGCAGTACTTC. Translated, it gives CASRVRSYEQYF.

This rearrangement joins TRBV7-6 to TRBJ2-3, with 9 nucleotides matching TRBD1. Germline V CDR1 and CDR2: SGHVS, FNYEAQ. The CDR3 sequence is 15 residues long. The J segment lost 3 bases and the V segment lost 5 bases, leaving 6 bases of the junction unmatched. CDR3 in DNA: TGTGCCAGCAGCCTACAGGGGGCCGGTACAGATACGCAGTATTTT. Residues: CASSLQGAGTDTQYF.

The chain joins TRBV2 to TRBJ2-2, with 14 bases fitting TRBD2. CDR3 length: 19 amino acids. CDR1 and CDR2 from the germline V gene are SNHLY and FYNNEI. V lost 4 bases, J lost 3 bases, and 10 bases stayed unmatched. The CDR3 here is CASSVPSTSGREDTGELFF. As DNA, the CDR3 is TGTGCCAGCAGTGTACCCTCGACTAGCGGGAGGGAGGACACCGGGGAGCTGTTTTTT. The full variable domain, rest sourced from reference TRBV2 and TRBJ2-2, is EPEVTQTPSHQVTQMGQEVILRCVPISNHLYFYWYRQILGQKVEFLVSFYNNEISEKSEIFDDQFSVERPDGSNFTLKIRSTKLEDSAMYFCASSVPSTSGREDTGELFFGEGSRLTVL.

The rearrangement uses TRBV28 and TRBJ2-7; a possible D gene is TRBD1 (6 bases). This CDR3 is built from 15 residues. V shed 1 base and J shed 3 bases, with 13 bases lying between them. The germline gives CDR1 MDHEN, CDR2 SYDVKM. CDR3 sequence (DNA): TGTGCCAGCAGTTTATCGGGCCAGGGGCACTACGAGCAGTACTTC. Its translation is CASSLSGQGHYEQYF. Based on the CDR3 plus reference TRBV28 and TRBJ2-7, the full variable domain is DVKVTQSSRYLVKRTGEKVFLECVQDMDHENMFWYRQDPGLGLRLIYFSYDVKMKEKGDIPEGYSVSREKKERFSLILESASTNQTSMYLCASSLSGQGHYEQYFGPGTRLTVT.

The chain has TRBV5-5 and TRBJ1-4, with 7 bases aligning to TRBD1. The CDR3 has 14 residues. CDR1 and CDR2 from the germline V gene are SGHKS and YYEKEE (reference sequence). Unmatched junction bases numbered 6, after V lost 2 bases and J lost 8 bases. The CDR3 DNA reads as TGTGCCAGCAGCTTAGACAGGGCCGGCGAAAAACTGTTTTTT. The encoded protein is CASSLDRAGEKLFF.

This clone was observed a few times. The rearrangement links TRBV28 to TRBJ1-2, with TRBD1 matching 7 bases. Germline-derived CDR1 and CDR2 are MDHEN and SYDVKM. J gave up 2 bases and V 6 bases, and 3 bases lay outside the gene matches. This CDR3 has 13 residues. In DNA, the CDR3 is TGTGCCAGCAGCCAACAGGGGAACTATGGCTACACCTTC. Translated, it gives CASSQQGNYGYTF.

The chain recombines TRBV19 with TRBJ2-1; no reliable D call. The CDR3 covers 9 residues. Germline V gene sequence: CDR1 LNHDA, CDR2 SQIVND (reference sequence). V was shortened by 6 bases and J by 16 bases, with 10 bases between the two germline ends. CDR3 nucleotides: TGTGCCAGTAGGTACTGTGGATTCTTC. It yields the protein CASRYCGFF.

V is TRBV6-1 and J is TRBJ2-1, with D possibly called TRBD1 or TRBD2 (5 bases each). Trimming pared 4 bases from V and 6 bases from J, leaving 10 bases between. CDR1 is MNHNS, CDR2 SASEGT, per germline. The CDR3 loop spans 13 amino acids. CDR3: CASSAGPVNEQFF. The CDR3 DNA follows: TGTGCCAGCAGTGCGGGGCCTGTCAATGAGCAGTTCTTC.

The chain links TRBV29-1 to TRBJ2-2; TRBD1 or TRBD2 may be the D gene (7 bases each). The V and J ends lost 7 bases and 3 bases respectively, with 18 bases between them. The CDR3 totals 15 residues. Germline V lookup: CDR1 SQVTM, CDR2 ANQGSEA. CDR3 region: CSASTGGQDTGELFF. As DNA, the CDR3 is TGCAGCGCGTCCACGGGAGGACAGGACACCGGGGAGCTGTTTTTT.

This chain connects TRBV2 to TRBJ1-1; TRBD1 aligns across 9 bases. The CDR3 is 14 amino acids. Looked up from germline, CDR1 is SNHLY and CDR2 is FYNNEI. The junction had 4 bases not matched to a gene; V was cut back by 7 bases and J by 1 base. This chain's CDR3 is CASNRDRENTEAFF. The CDR3 DNA is TGTGCCAGCAACCGGGACAGGGAGAACACTGAAGCTTTCTTT.

V and J are TRBV7-2 and TRBJ2-1; TRBD1 matches 8 bases. The V segment lost 1 base and the J segment 5 bases; nucleotides outside the gene matches: 10. The length of the CDR3 is 17 residues. CDR1 is SGHTA, CDR2 FQGNSA, per germline. CDR3 nucleotide sequence: TGTGCCAGCAGCTTAGATGCCACGGACAGGGCCGACAATGAGCAGTTCTTC. Protein product: CASSLDATDRADNEQFF. Full variable domain (rest looked up from reference TRBV7-2 and TRBJ2-1): GAGVSQSPSNKVTEKGKDVELRCDPISGHTALYWYRQSLGQGLEFLIYFQGNSAPDKSGLPSDRFSAERTGGSVSTLTIQRTQQEDSAVYLCASSLDATDRADNEQFFGPGTRLTVL.

To note about this clone: In the same sample, other DNA sequences code for this CDR3. V and J are TRBV2 and TRBJ2-1, with TRBD2 as a possible D gene (5 bases). Germline V lookup: CDR1 SNHLY, CDR2 FYNNEI. CDR3 length equals 13 residues. The V end was cut by 5 bases, the J end by 4 bases, with 9 bases between. This chain's CDR3 is CASSLDSYNEQFF. The CDR3 region has the DNA TGTGCCAGCAGTCTGGACTCATACAATGAGCAGTTCTTC. Full variable domain (remainder filled in from reference TRBV2 and TRBJ2-1): EPEVTQTPSHQVTQMGQEVILRCVPISNHLYFYWYRQILGQKVEFLVSFYNNEISEKSEIFDDQFSVERPDGSNFTLKIRSTKLEDSAMYFCASSLDSYNEQFFGPGTRLTVL.

The chain combines TRBV27 with TRBJ2-3, with 7 bases that match TRBD2. With 3 bases clipped from V and 5 bases from J, the junction kept 11 bases outside the gene matches. The CDR3 spans 16 residues. Germline V CDR1 and CDR2: MNHEY, SMNVEV (reference sequence). The CDR3 coding sequence is TGTGCCAGCAGTTTTATGTTCGCGGGGGTTGGAGATACGCAGTATTTT. It translates to CASSFMFAGVGDTQYF.

The V gene is TRBV10-3, the J gene TRBJ1-2; TRBD1 might be the D (5 bases). With 7 bases removed from V and 5 bases from J, the gap between germline ends came to 14 bases. Germline V lookup: CDR1 ENHRY, CDR2 SYGVKD. The CDR3 covers 13 residues. In DNA, the CDR3 is TGTGCCATCACCGTTGGGACGGCGTATGGCTACACCTTC. Translation: CAITVGTAYGYTF.

This chain uses TRBV11-2 with TRBJ2-7, with unresolved D. The CDR3 has 16 residues. Trimming pared 3 bases from V and 4 bases from J, leaving 19 bases between. Germline loops: CDR1 SGHAT, CDR2 FQNNGV. CDR3 nucleotides: TGTGCCAGCAGCTTTCGGGTCCTGGGCGACGCGTACGAGCAGTACTTC. Translated: CASSFRVLGDAYEQYF.

Worth noting for this clone: The same CDR3 can be traced to other DNA sequences in this sample. The chain joins TRBV28 to TRBJ2-7; 9 nucleotides match TRBD1. V was clipped by 3 bases and J by 3 bases; unmatched bases: 0. This CDR3 comprises 13 residues. Germline CDR1 and CDR2: MDHEN and SYDVKM. The CDR3 sequence: CASSLGQGYEQYF. DNA of the CDR3: TGTGCCAGCAGTTTGGGACAGGGCTACGAGCAGTACTTC.

The J gene is TRBJ2-7, the V gene TRBV11-2; the match to TRBD2 covers 14 bases. V was clipped by 7 bases and J by 5 bases; unmatched bases: 7. Per the germline V gene, CDR1 is SGHAT and CDR2 is FQNNGV. The CDR3 covers 15 residues. The CDR3 DNA is TGTGCCAGCACCCCGACTAGCGGGAGGGCGAACGAGCAGTACTTC. Translated: CASTPTSGRANEQYF.

The rearrangement links TRBV7-8 to TRBJ2-7; 12 positions match TRBD2. Germline CDR1 reads SGHVS; CDR2 reads FQNEAQ. CDR3 size: 14 residues. Unmatched junction bases numbered 5, after V lost 4 bases and J lost 7 bases. This CDR3 reads CASSSSGRAVEQYF. The CDR3 region has the DNA TGTGCCAGCAGCTCTAGCGGGAGGGCGGTGGAGCAGTACTTC.